This TCR beta chain was captured by sequencing in a study of blood T cell repertoires in COVID-19. The overall study: Sites in the United States, Italy and Spain provided acute and convalescent COVID-19 samples.

Repertoires were generated with immunoSEQ multiplex PCR, while TCRdb's copy carries only in-frame clones and drops some. Found here are about 59,000 clones, approximately 85% of them singletons; the top ten hold roughly 18%. The CDR3 contains 15 residues. The V end lost 5 bases, the J end lost 8 bases, and 21 bases lay between the germline ends. Germline values: CDR1 MNHEY, CDR2 SVGAGI. This sequence joins TRBV6-5 and TRBJ1-1, with a tentative D call TRBD1 (6 bases). This clonotype was obtained from a human donor in a cohort sampled during active COVID-19. The sequenced sample consisted of peripheral blood. CDR3 bases: TGTGCCAGCAGTCGTCAGCGGGACACAGGCACCGAAGCTTTCTTT. Translated: CASSRQRDTGTEAFF.